These T cell receptor beta chains were read from a single sample in a study of OX40 agonist ivuxolimab in advanced cancers. Using immunoSEQ multiplex PCR, the repertoire was profiled, and TCRdb retains in-frame clones only, with some absent. Counted here are tens of thousands of clones, about 80% occurring once; the ten biggest clones make up about 4.5%. Sequencing used CD4+ or CD8+ T cells sorted from blood, obtained in a trial of the OX40 agonist ivuxolimab. Source of these receptors: an adult with an advanced solid tumor such as melanoma, head and neck, liver or kidney cancer. Each CDR3 is given with its conserved first and last residue. Fields, in order: V gene, J gene, clone size, D gene, CDR3 protein, CDR3 DNA. D genes are given only for firm matches. Only some rows state a clone size, as once, few, many or a class for expanded clones.

v_gene: TRBV9
j_gene: TRBJ1-4
abundance: NA
d_gene: TRBD1
CDR3aa: CASSEGQVNEKLFF
CDR3nt: TGTGCCAGCAGCGAGGGACAGGTTAATGAAAAACTGTTTTTT

v_gene: TRBV19
j_gene: TRBJ2-3
abundance: NA
d_gene: NA
CDR3aa: CASSMVPGIDTQYF
CDR3nt: TGTGCCAGTAGTATGGTCCCAGGGATAGATACGCAGTATTTT

v_gene: TRBV18
j_gene: TRBJ2-3
abundance: NA
d_gene: TRBD1
CDR3aa: CASSGQGDGTQYF
CDR3nt: TGTGCCAGCTCAGGACAGGGGGACGGTACGCAGTATTTT

v_gene: TRBV6-5
j_gene: TRBJ2-1
abundance: NA
d_gene: NA
CDR3aa: CASSTDWANEQFF
CDR3nt: TGTGCCAGCAGTACCGATTGGGCCAATGAGCAGTTCTTC

v_gene: TRBV5-5
j_gene: TRBJ2-1
abundance: NA
d_gene: NA
CDR3aa: CASSLVEIQFF
CDR3nt: TGTGCCAGCAGCTTGGTAGAGATTCAGTTCTTC

v_gene: TRBV5-1
j_gene: TRBJ1-1
abundance: NA
d_gene: NA
CDR3aa: CASSLEPLDPTTEAFF
CDR3nt: TGCGCCAGCAGCTTGGAACCCCTCGATCCCACTACTGAAGCTTTCTTT

v_gene: TRBV6-5
j_gene: TRBJ1-1
abundance: NA
d_gene: NA
CDR3aa: CASSLVADTEAFF
CDR3nt: TGTGCCAGCAGTTTGGTGGCGGACACTGAAGCTTTCTTT

v_gene: TRBV19
j_gene: TRBJ1-2
abundance: NA
d_gene: TRBD1
CDR3aa: CASSIAGGTYGYTF
CDR3nt: TGTGCCAGTAGTATAGCAGGGGGGACATATGGCTACACCTTC

v_gene: TRBV9
j_gene: TRBJ2-3
abundance: once
d_gene: NA
CDR3aa: CASSVAGSSDTQYF
CDR3nt: TGTGCCAGCAGCGTGGCTGGCAGTTCAGATACGCAGTATTTT

v_gene: TRBV9
j_gene: TRBJ2-2
abundance: NA
d_gene: TRBD2
CDR3aa: CASSGTSGALNTGELFF
CDR3nt: TGTGCCAGCAGCGGTACTAGCGGGGCGTTGAACACCGGGGAGCTGTTTTTT

v_gene: TRBV12-5
j_gene: TRBJ1-3
abundance: NA
d_gene: TRBD1
CDR3aa: CASVLTVLGQRTGNTIYF
CDR3nt: TGTGCTAGTGTTCTCACCGTTCTGGGACAGCGTACTGGAAACACCATATATTTT

v_gene: TRBV4-1
j_gene: TRBJ2-7
abundance: NA
d_gene: NA
CDR3aa: CASSQGVSHVGEQYF
CDR3nt: TGCGCCAGCAGCCAAGGTGTTTCACATGTGGGCGAGCAGTACTTC

v_gene: TRBV19
j_gene: TRBJ1-6
abundance: NA
d_gene: NA
CDR3aa: CASSIQGGNSPLHF
CDR3nt: TGTGCCAGTAGTATCCAGGGCGGTAATTCACCCCTCCACTTT

v_gene: TRBV10-3
j_gene: TRBJ1-2
abundance: NA
d_gene: NA
CDR3aa: CAISESWGPNGYTF
CDR3nt: TGTGCCATCAGTGAGTCTTGGGGGCCTAATGGCTACACCTTC

v_gene: TRBV4-2
j_gene: TRBJ1-1
abundance: NA
d_gene: TRBD1
CDR3aa: CASSQEVTGGLNTEAFF
CDR3nt: TGTGCCAGCAGCCAAGAAGTCACAGGGGGCTTGAACACTGAAGCTTTCTTT

v_gene: TRBV27
j_gene: TRBJ2-4
abundance: NA
d_gene: NA
CDR3aa: CASSLSLALVAKNIQYF
CDR3nt: TGTGCCAGCAGTTTAAGTTTGGCCTTAGTAGCCAAAAACATTCAGTACTTC

v_gene: TRBV9
j_gene: TRBJ1-3
abundance: NA
d_gene: NA
CDR3aa: CASSVAFTGNTIYF
CDR3nt: TGTGCCAGCAGCGTAGCGTTCACCGGAAACACCATATATTTT

v_gene: TRBV5-5
j_gene: TRBJ2-2
abundance: few
d_gene: NA
CDR3aa: CASSLVQGGAGELFF
CDR3nt: TGTGCCAGCAGCTTGGTCCAGGGGGGGGCCGGGGAGCTGTTTTTT

v_gene: TRBV29-1
j_gene: TRBJ2-2
abundance: NA
d_gene: NA
CDR3aa: CSVRQGRDTGELFF
CDR3nt: TGCAGCGTAAGACAGGGGAGGGACACCGGGGAGCTGTTTTTT

v_gene: TRBV7-9
j_gene: TRBJ1-2
abundance: NA
d_gene: NA
CDR3aa: CASSLRSSVNYGYTF
CDR3nt: TGTGCCAGCAGCTTAAGGAGTTCAGTTAACTATGGCTACACCTTC

v_gene: TRBV5-6
j_gene: TRBJ1-1
abundance: NA
d_gene: NA
CDR3aa: CASSPRMTQNTEAFF
CDR3nt: TGTGCCAGCAGCCCCAGGATGACACAGAACACTGAAGCTTTCTTT

v_gene: TRBV6-5
j_gene: TRBJ1-2
abundance: few
d_gene: NA
CDR3aa: CASSTGSAALGDYTF
CDR3nt: TGTGCCAGCAGTACAGGGTCAGCCGCTCTGGGGGACTACACCTTC

v_gene: TRBV19
j_gene: TRBJ2-7
abundance: NA
d_gene: NA
CDR3aa: CASRIGADGYEQYF
CDR3nt: TGTGCCAGTAGGATAGGAGCAGATGGCTACGAGCAGTACTTC

v_gene: TRBV6-1
j_gene: TRBJ2-7
abundance: NA
d_gene: NA
CDR3aa: CAGAGRPNYEQYF
CDR3nt: TGTGCCGGGGCCGGCCGTCCTAACTACGAGCAGTACTTC

v_gene: TRBV2
j_gene: TRBJ2-7
abundance: NA
d_gene: NA
CDR3aa: CASSSPGIYEQYF
CDR3nt: TGTGCCAGCAGTAGCCCAGGGATCTACGAGCAGTACTTC

v_gene: TRBV4-3
j_gene: TRBJ2-3
abundance: NA
d_gene: NA
CDR3aa: CASSQALGGYSSTDTQYF
CDR3nt: TGCGCCAGCAGCCAGGCTCTAGGGGGGTATTCTAGCACAGATACGCAGTATTTT

v_gene: TRBV4-1
j_gene: TRBJ1-6
abundance: NA
d_gene: NA
CDR3aa: CASSQDEGLPSLHF
CDR3nt: TGCGCCAGCAGCCAAGATGAGGGACTGCCTTCCCTCCACTTT

v_gene: TRBV6-1
j_gene: TRBJ1-6
abundance: NA
d_gene: TRBD1
CDR3aa: CASSVSGQGNSPLHF
CDR3nt: TGTGCCAGCAGTGTGTCGGGACAGGGTAATTCACCCCTCCACTTT

v_gene: TRBV5-1
j_gene: TRBJ2-2
abundance: NA
d_gene: TRBD1
CDR3aa: CASSAGTGEVGELFF
CDR3nt: TGCGCCAGCAGCGCCGGGACAGGGGAGGTCGGGGAGCTGTTTTTT

v_gene: TRBV4-3
j_gene: TRBJ1-1
abundance: medium-sized
d_gene: NA
CDR3aa: CASSHGSGERYTEAFF
CDR3nt: TGCGCCAGCAGCCATGGGTCGGGGGAAAGGTACACTGAAGCTTTCTTT

v_gene: TRBV5-1
j_gene: TRBJ1-1
abundance: NA
d_gene: NA
CDR3aa: CASSLEDSENTEAFF
CDR3nt: TGCGCCAGCAGCTTAGAGGACAGTGAGAACACTGAAGCTTTCTTT

v_gene: TRBV7-2
j_gene: TRBJ1-2
abundance: NA
d_gene: NA
CDR3aa: CASSPRQVSTNYGYTF
CDR3nt: TGTGCCAGCAGCCCCCGACAGGTTTCCACAAATTATGGCTACACCTTC

v_gene: TRBV6-1
j_gene: TRBJ1-1
abundance: NA
d_gene: NA
CDR3aa: CASSDVRGTEAFF
CDR3nt: TGTGCCAGCAGTGACGTTCGGGGCACTGAAGCTTTCTTT

v_gene: TRBV2
j_gene: TRBJ1-2
abundance: NA
d_gene: TRBD1
CDR3aa: CASSSGQNYGYTF
CDR3nt: TGTGCCAGCAGTTCGGGACAGAACTATGGCTACACCTTC

v_gene: TRBV28
j_gene: TRBJ2-3
abundance: NA
d_gene: TRBD1
CDR3aa: CASSLRQGMADTQYF
CDR3nt: TGTGCCAGCAGTTTACGACAGGGGATGGCAGATACGCAGTATTTT

v_gene: TRBV7-3
j_gene: TRBJ1-2
abundance: NA
d_gene: TRBD1
CDR3aa: CASSLTGVGQGNYGYTF
CDR3nt: TGTGCCAGCAGCTTAACGGGGGTGGGACAGGGGAACTATGGCTACACCTTC

v_gene: TRBV9
j_gene: TRBJ1-2
abundance: once
d_gene: NA
CDR3aa: CASSPSVGDTRNYGYTF
CDR3nt: TGTGCCAGCAGCCCCTCCGTGGGGGACACACGTAACTATGGCTACACCTTC

v_gene: TRBV15
j_gene: TRBJ1-2
abundance: NA
d_gene: TRBD1
CDR3aa: CATSPGTAGYTF
CDR3nt: TGTGCCACCAGCCCAGGGACAGCCGGCTACACCTTC

v_gene: TRBV5-1
j_gene: TRBJ1-4
abundance: NA
d_gene: TRBD1
CDR3aa: CASSRQTGNNEKLFF
CDR3nt: TGCGCCAGCAGCCGCCAGACAGGGAATAATGAAAAACTGTTTTTT

v_gene: TRBV6-1
j_gene: TRBJ1-5
abundance: once
d_gene: NA
CDR3aa: CASSEVGYQPQHF
CDR3nt: TGTGCCAGCAGTGAAGTGGGGTACCAGCCCCAGCATTTT

v_gene: TRBV2
j_gene: TRBJ1-3
abundance: NA
d_gene: NA
CDR3aa: CASSDAQVAGDTIYF
CDR3nt: TGTGCCAGCAGTGATGCGCAAGTAGCAGGGGACACCATATATTTT

v_gene: TRBV6-1
j_gene: TRBJ1-1
abundance: NA
d_gene: NA
CDR3aa: CASSGETNTEAFF
CDR3nt: TGTGCCAGCAGTGGAGAAACCAACACTGAAGCTTTCTTT

v_gene: TRBV13
j_gene: TRBJ2-4
abundance: NA
d_gene: TRBD1
CDR3aa: CASSQGQGDIQYF
CDR3nt: TGTGCCAGCAGCCAAGGACAGGGCGACATTCAGTACTTC

v_gene: TRBV5-5
j_gene: TRBJ1-6
abundance: NA
d_gene: NA
CDR3aa: CASSRLAGFDSPLHF
CDR3nt: TGTGCCAGCAGCCGCCTTGCGGGGTTTGATTCACCCCTCCACTTT

v_gene: TRBV5-5
j_gene: TRBJ1-5
abundance: NA
d_gene: NA
CDR3aa: CASSLDRVGQPQHF
CDR3nt: TGTGCCAGCAGCTTGGACAGGGTTGGTCAGCCCCAGCATTTT

v_gene: TRBV6-6
j_gene: TRBJ1-2
abundance: once
d_gene: NA
CDR3aa: CASSYYRSYGYTF
CDR3nt: TGTGCCAGCAGTTACTACAGGTCCTATGGCTACACCTTC

v_gene: TRBV28
j_gene: TRBJ1-2
abundance: NA
d_gene: NA
CDR3aa: CASGGYTF
CDR3nt: TGTGCCAGCGGTGGCTACACCTTC

v_gene: TRBV6-6
j_gene: TRBJ1-4
abundance: NA
d_gene: NA
CDR3aa: CASSWGGPTNEKLFF
CDR3nt: TGTGCCAGCAGTTGGGGGGGGCCAACTAATGAAAAACTGTTTTTT

v_gene: TRBV7-3
j_gene: TRBJ1-1
abundance: NA
d_gene: NA
CDR3aa: CASRSNRAGGTEAFF
CDR3nt: TGTGCCAGCAGATCAAACAGGGCCGGGGGCACTGAAGCTTTCTTT

v_gene: TRBV6-5
j_gene: TRBJ2-7
abundance: NA
d_gene: NA
CDR3aa: CASSYSGPTKQYF
CDR3nt: TGTGCCAGCAGTTACTCCGGTCCTACGAAGCAGTACTTC

v_gene: TRBV7-3
j_gene: TRBJ2-1
abundance: NA
d_gene: NA
CDR3aa: CASSSEGLNQFF
CDR3nt: TGTGCCAGCAGCTCGGAAGGCCTCAACCAGTTCTTC

v_gene: TRBV6-5
j_gene: TRBJ1-1
abundance: NA
d_gene: NA
CDR3aa: CASSYVRQGKAFF
CDR3nt: TGTGCCAGCAGTTACGTGCGGCAGGGCAAAGCTTTCTTT

v_gene: TRBV6-5
j_gene: TRBJ1-1
abundance: NA
d_gene: NA
CDR3aa: CASSYSRLANTEAFF
CDR3nt: TGTGCCAGCAGTTACTCTAGACTGGCCAACACTGAAGCTTTCTTT

v_gene: TRBV7-8
j_gene: TRBJ1-2
abundance: once
d_gene: NA
CDR3aa: CASSLSLEGYGYTF
CDR3nt: TGTGCCAGCAGCCTCTCCCTGGAGGGCTATGGCTACACCTTC

v_gene: TRBV6-6
j_gene: TRBJ2-7
abundance: NA
d_gene: NA
CDR3aa: CASSYFQDYEQYF
CDR3nt: TGTGCCAGCAGTTATTTTCAGGACTACGAGCAGTACTTC